Following are 13 T cell receptor beta chains from one sample sequenced in a study of vaccination and CD4 T cells after COVID-19. The time point denotes: late sampling 161 to 241 days after vaccination in a few convalescent patients. The treatment denotes: approximately 9-day PBMC culture with coronavirus spike peptide pools or control peptides (ViraFEST assay). The Oncomine TCR Beta short-read assay was what sequenced the DNA obtained from cultured CD4+ T cells. TCRdb processed the PCR reads anew with MiXCR; each CDR3 protein has one entry. The sample includes about 18,000 distinct CDR3 sequences, roughly 56% seen only once; the top ten take over 20%. These receptors' targets are unknown. The specimen comprised CD4+ T cells from blood, cultured in vitro, sampled about 7 months after SARS-CoV-2 vaccination. All receptors come from a human donor who had recovered from COVID-19.

The V call is TRBV12-3 or TRBV12-4, the J call TRBJ2-7; D perhaps matches TRBD1 (6 bases). This CDR3 is built from 16 residues. V was pared by 2 bases and J by 2 bases, with 16 bases between. CDR3 bases: TGTGCCAGCAGTTTATTGGGGGCAGGTCGGCCCTACGAGCAGTACTTC. Protein sequence: CASSLLGAGRPYEQYF.

The chain recombines TRBV20-1 with TRBJ2-3; 13 positions agree with TRBD2. V was clipped by 6 bases and J by 4 bases; unmatched bases: 7. CDR1 and CDR2 (germline): DFQATT, SNEGSKA (reference sequence). The CDR3 length is 15 residues. Written as DNA, the CDR3 is TGCAGTGCCGGGACTAGCGGGATAGTCCCAGATACGCAGTATTTT. It is translated as CSAGTSGIVPDTQYF.

This clonotype was counted between two and nine times. The J gene is TRBJ1-1, the V gene TRBV5-1, with unresolved D. The germline gives CDR1 SGHRS, CDR2 YFSETQ. This CDR3 region has 15 residues. Trimming took 3 bases from V and 3 from J, leaving 15 bases between them. CDR3 residues: CASSWSLGGDTEAFF. The CDR3 DNA follows: TGCGCCAGCAGCTGGAGTCTGGGAGGTGACACTGAAGCTTTCTTT. Based on the CDR3 plus reference TRBV5-1 and TRBJ1-1, the full variable domain is KAGVTQTPRYLIKTRGQQVTLSCSPISGHRSVSWYQQTPGQGLQFLFEYFSETQRNKGNFPGRFSGRQFSNSRSEMNVSTLELGDSALYLCASSWSLGGDTEAFFGQGTRLTVV.

The chain employs TRBV12-3 or TRBV12-4 and TRBJ2-7, with D perhaps matching TRBD1 (5 bases). The V and J ends lost 3 bases and 7 bases respectively, with 13 bases between them. CDR3 length equals 13 residues. CDR3 sequence (DNA): TGTGCCAGCAGTTTTTTGGGGCCAGGGGAGCAGTACTTC. It yields the protein CASSFLGPGEQYF.

This clonotype was seen more than once but under ten times. The chain is built from TRBV21-1 and TRBJ2-2. TRBV21-1 is a documented pseudogene. The CDR3 spans 13 residues. CDR3 residues: CASSTGNTGELFF. The CDR3 nucleotides read TGTGCCAGCAGCACAGGGAACACCGGGGAGCTGTTTTTT.

This clonotype has just a few counts. The genes are TRBV15 and TRBJ1-3, with a tentative D call TRBD1 (6 bases). Deletions cut 1 base from V and 0 bases from J, with 16 bases between. From germline, CDR1 is LNHNV and CDR2 YYDKDF (reference sequence). CDR3 length: 18 residues. The CDR3 DNA reads TGTGCCACCAGCAGAGCTGCGGGGGGGCTGAGCTCTGGAAACACCATATATTTT. This gives the protein CATSRAAGGLSSGNTIYF.

This chain uses TRBV7-9 with TRBJ1-1; the D is unclear. The V end was cut by 0 bases, the J end by 2 bases, with 10 bases between. CDR1 and CDR2 (germline): SEHNR, FQNEAQ (reference sequence). The CDR3 covers 15 residues. The CDR3 nucleotides read TGTGCCAGCAGCTTAGCGCTCACTACAAACACTGAAGCTTTCTTT. As protein: CASSLALTTNTEAFF.

The CDR3 bases are TGTGCCACCAGCAGAGCCGGGACAGCTCATGAGCAGTACTTC. It encodes CATSRAGTAHEQYF. The chain is built from TRBV15 and TRBJ2-7; 7 bases agree with TRBD1. Germline trimming cut 1 base from V and 7 bases from J; bases unmatched to any gene: 7. Germline CDR1 reads LNHNV; CDR2 reads YYDKDF (reference sequence). The CDR3 extends over 14 amino acids.

In this sample, this clonotype is medium-sized. CDR3 in amino acids: CASSLVGGTTGELFF. The CDR3 region has the DNA TGTGCCAGCAGCTTAGTGGGAGGTACCACCGGGGAGCTGTTTTTT. The chain is built from TRBV7-2 and TRBJ2-2, with D possibly TRBD2 on 6 matching bases. V lost 1 base and J lost 4, with 10 bases in between. This CDR3 region has 15 residues. CDR1 and CDR2 from the germline V gene are SGHTA and FQGNSA.

This chain uses TRBV7-9 with TRBJ2-7, with unresolved D. The CDR3 covers 13 residues. Germline V CDR1 and CDR2: SEHNR, FQNEAQ (reference sequence). V was shortened by 1 base and J by 4 bases, with 8 bases between the two germline ends. The CDR3 bases are TGTGCCAGCAGCTTAGAGAGTCCTTACGAGCAGTACTTC. Protein product: CASSLESPYEQYF.

This sequence joins TRBV7-2 and TRBJ2-5; 9 nucleotides align to TRBD2. J lost 5 bases, V lost 2 bases, and 6 bases had no gene match. CDR3 length equals 15 residues. Germline V gene sequence: CDR1 SGHTA, CDR2 FQGNSA. This CDR3 is CASSLWRGGLETQYF. Here the CDR3 DNA reads TGTGCCAGCAGCTTATGGCGGGGGGGCCTTGAGACCCAGTACTTC.

This chain joins TRBV7-3 and TRBJ2-5; TRBD1 matches at 10 bases. Germline V lookup: CDR1 SGHTA, CDR2 FQGTGA. The CDR3 sequence is 18 residues long. V was clipped by 1 base and J by 3 bases; unmatched bases: 11. The CDR3 DNA follows: TGTGCCAGCAGCTTAATGCCCCCGGGACAGGGGTCGGAAGAGACCCAGTACTTC. Its translation is CASSLMPPGQGSEETQYF.

The chain uses TRBV20-1 and TRBJ2-1; D is undetermined. Trimming left V 0 bases short and J 1 base short, with 7 bases between. Germline lookup yields CDR1 DFQATT and CDR2 SNEGSKA (reference sequence). The CDR3 loop spans 14 amino acids. The CDR3 bases are TGCAGTGCTAGAGAGCAGCGTTCCTACAATGAGCAGTTCTTC. Protein product: CSAREQRSYNEQFF.